These T cell receptor beta chains were read from a single sample in a study of CD8+ T cells in alopecia areata. Sequenced by immunoSEQ multiplex PCR; TCRdb stores in-frame clones only, minus some. The sample lists fewer than 200,000 clones, roughly 50% occurring once. The sample here was CD8+ T cells sorted from blood, taken at week 24, from a patient treated with tofacitinib. The source is a human donor with alopecia areata. Both conserved end residues are part of each CDR3. Fields, in order: clone size, V gene, J gene, D gene, CDR3 DNA, CDR3 protein. A D gene is named only where the DNA matches it firmly. Clone size is not always given. Where it is, it says once, few, many or a class for expanded clones.

clone size: .
V gene: TRBV5-1
J gene: TRBJ1-6
D gene: .
CDR3 DNA: TGCGCCAGCAGCCTGGGGCAGGGTTCACCCCTCCACTTT
CDR3 protein: CASSLGQGSPLHF

clone size: .
V gene: TRBV29-1
J gene: TRBJ2-7
D gene: .
CDR3 DNA: TGCAGCGTTGAGGGGGCCTCGGACAGTGCCTACGAGCAGTACTTC
CDR3 protein: CSVEGASDSAYEQYF

clone size: .
V gene: TRBV30
J gene: TRBJ2-7
D gene: .
CDR3 DNA: TGTGCCTGGACAGGGGTGTCCCCACGGGAGCAGTACTTC
CDR3 protein: CAWTGVSPREQYF

clone size: few
V gene: TRBV7-9
J gene: TRBJ1-4
D gene: .
CDR3 DNA: TGTGCCAGCAGCTTGAGTGAAAAACTGTTTTTT
CDR3 protein: CASSLSEKLFF

clone size: few
V gene: TRBV19
J gene: TRBJ2-3
D gene: TRBD1
CDR3 DNA: TGTGCCAGTACCCCGGGACAGGGACTGGTGGTAGATACGCAGTATTTT
CDR3 protein: CASTPGQGLVVDTQYF

clone size: few
V gene: TRBV4-2
J gene: TRBJ1-2
D gene: .
CDR3 DNA: TGTGCCAGCAGCCCCTCGGTGGAGTACCGAAACTATGGCTACACCTTC
CDR3 protein: CASSPSVEYRNYGYTF

clone size: few
V gene: TRBV9
J gene: TRBJ2-7
D gene: .
CDR3 DNA: TGTGCCAGCTCCTTAGGGGGAAGTTCCTACGAGCAGTACTTC
CDR3 protein: CASSLGGSSYEQYF

clone size: .
V gene: TRBV4-2
J gene: TRBJ2-1
D gene: TRBD2
CDR3 DNA: TGTGCCAGCAGCCAAGTTAGCGTTAGCGGGGGGGCTTATGAGCAGTTCTTC
CDR3 protein: CASSQVSVSGGAYEQFF

clone size: few
V gene: TRBV2
J gene: TRBJ2-7
D gene: .
CDR3 DNA: TGTGCCAGCGGCAGGGTGAGCGAGCAGTACTTC
CDR3 protein: CASGRVSEQYF

clone size: .
V gene: TRBV4-1
J gene: TRBJ2-1
D gene: .
CDR3 DNA: TGCGCCAGCAGCCAAGCAATCTACAATGAGCAGTTCTTC
CDR3 protein: CASSQAIYNEQFF

clone size: .
V gene: TRBV7-9
J gene: TRBJ2-7
D gene: .
CDR3 DNA: TGTGCCAGCAGCTTAGCGCTTCGTGAGCAGTACTTC
CDR3 protein: CASSLALREQYF

clone size: .
V gene: TRBV6-6
J gene: TRBJ1-2
D gene: .
CDR3 DNA: TGTGCCAGCAGTCACAGCTTCTATGGCTACACCTTC
CDR3 protein: CASSHSFYGYTF

clone size: few
V gene: TRBV30
J gene: TRBJ1-5
D gene: .
CDR3 DNA: TGTGCCTGGAGTATTTCAGGGGCGGCTGGTCAGCCCCAGCATTTT
CDR3 protein: CAWSISGAAGQPQHF

clone size: .
V gene: TRBV13
J gene: TRBJ1-2
D gene: TRBD1
CDR3 DNA: TGTGCCAGCAGCTCACAGGGGAATTATGGCTACACCTTC
CDR3 protein: CASSSQGNYGYTF

clone size: .
V gene: TRBV10-3
J gene: TRBJ2-1
D gene: TRBD1
CDR3 DNA: TGTGCCATCAGTGAGGGGCAGGGGGCTTACAATGAGCAGTTCTTC
CDR3 protein: CAISEGQGAYNEQFF

clone size: few
V gene: TRBV25-1
J gene: TRBJ2-2
D gene: .
CDR3 DNA: TGTGCCAGCAGTTACAGTGTTGTGGGGGAGCTGTTTTTT
CDR3 protein: CASSYSVVGELFF

clone size: .
V gene: TRBV20-1
J gene: TRBJ2-5
D gene: TRBD2
CDR3 DNA: TGCAGTGCTACTAGCGGGGAGACCCAGTACTTC
CDR3 protein: CSATSGETQYF

clone size: .
V gene: TRBV19
J gene: TRBJ2-7
D gene: .
CDR3 DNA: TGTGCCAGTAGTATAGGGAGAGGGGCCCCAACCCTCTCCTACGAGCAGTACTTC
CDR3 protein: CASSIGRGAPTLSYEQYF

clone size: .
V gene: TRBV7-6
J gene: TRBJ2-7
D gene: .
CDR3 DNA: TGTGCCAGCAGCCCAGGTCCAGGGTCCTTTTCATCCTACGAGCAGTACTTC
CDR3 protein: CASSPGPGSFSSYEQYF

clone size: .
V gene: TRBV9
J gene: TRBJ1-2
D gene: TRBD1
CDR3 DNA: TGTGCCAGCAGCGGAACCGGGACAGGATCTAACTATGGCTACACCTTC
CDR3 protein: CASSGTGTGSNYGYTF

clone size: .
V gene: TRBV29-1
J gene: TRBJ2-5
D gene: .
CDR3 DNA: TGCAGCGTTGTGGGGGAGGGGGTTGAGACCCAGTACTTC
CDR3 protein: CSVVGEGVETQYF

clone size: .
V gene: TRBV4-1
J gene: TRBJ1-1
D gene: .
CDR3 DNA: TGCGCCAGCAGCCAAGTAATTGGGGGCACTGAAGCTTTCTTT
CDR3 protein: CASSQVIGGTEAFF

clone size: .
V gene: TRBV11-2
J gene: TRBJ1-1
D gene: .
CDR3 DNA: TGTGCCAGCAGCTTGGCGACAGTCGACACTGAAGCTTTCTTT
CDR3 protein: CASSLATVDTEAFF

clone size: .
V gene: TRBV9
J gene: TRBJ2-7
D gene: .
CDR3 DNA: TGTGCCAGCAGCGTTTTTCCCCAGGGGCACGGGGGCTACGAGCAGTACTTC
CDR3 protein: CASSVFPQGHGGYEQYF

clone size: .
V gene: TRBV6-5
J gene: TRBJ2-5
D gene: .
CDR3 DNA: TGTGCCAGCAGCCTAGTCCACGGTGGAGAGACCCAGTACTTC
CDR3 protein: CASSLVHGGETQYF

clone size: once
V gene: TRBV19
J gene: TRBJ1-5
D gene: TRBD1
CDR3 DNA: TGTGCCACCAAAATAGGGGACAGTAGCAATCAGCCCCAGCATTTT
CDR3 protein: CATKIGDSSNQPQHF

clone size: .
V gene: TRBV2
J gene: TRBJ1-5
D gene: .
CDR3 DNA: TGTGCCAGCAGTGGGGGGCGTTCGGGCAATCAGCCCCAGCATTTT
CDR3 protein: CASSGGRSGNQPQHF

clone size: few
V gene: TRBV30
J gene: TRBJ2-5
D gene: .
CDR3 DNA: TGTGCCTGGAGTGACAGGGTAGAGACCCAGTACTTC
CDR3 protein: CAWSDRVETQYF

clone size: .
V gene: TRBV28
J gene: TRBJ1-5
D gene: TRBD1
CDR3 DNA: TGTGCCAGCAGTAGACAGGGGGAGTTTCAGCCCCAGCATTTT
CDR3 protein: CASSRQGEFQPQHF

clone size: .
V gene: TRBV5-5
J gene: TRBJ1-1
D gene: .
CDR3 DNA: TGTGCCAGCAGCTTGCGAGGGAACACTGAAGCTTTCTTT
CDR3 protein: CASSLRGNTEAFF

clone size: few
V gene: TRBV29-1
J gene: TRBJ2-1
D gene: .
CDR3 DNA: TGCAGCGTTGTTTCAAATGAGCAGTTCTTC
CDR3 protein: CSVVSNEQFF

clone size: .
V gene: TRBV27
J gene: TRBJ1-6
D gene: .
CDR3 DNA: TGTGCCAGCAGTTATACAGAGAATTCACCCCTCCACTTT
CDR3 protein: CASSYTENSPLHF

clone size: .
V gene: TRBV7-8
J gene: TRBJ2-3
D gene: TRBD2
CDR3 DNA: TGTGCCAGCAGCCCTATGACTAGCGGGGGGAATACGCAGTATTTT
CDR3 protein: CASSPMTSGGNTQYF

clone size: few
V gene: TRBV5-6
J gene: TRBJ2-6
D gene: TRBD1
CDR3 DNA: TGTGCCAGCACCACCGGGACAGGGGCCTCTGGGGCCAACGTCCTGACTTTC
CDR3 protein: CASTTGTGASGANVLTF

clone size: .
V gene: TRBV6-6
J gene: TRBJ2-7
D gene: .
CDR3 DNA: TGTGCCGTAGGGGGGGGCTACGAGCAGTACTTC
CDR3 protein: CAVGGGYEQYF

clone size: .
V gene: TRBV30
J gene: TRBJ2-4
D gene: TRBD2
CDR3 DNA: TGTGCCTGGAGTAGTCCAGCGGGGGGTGCCATTCAGTACTTC
CDR3 protein: CAWSSPAGGAIQYF

clone size: few
V gene: TRBV30
J gene: TRBJ1-1
D gene: .
CDR3 DNA: TGTGCCTGGAGTGTACCGGGGGGCCGCACTGAAGCTTTCTTT
CDR3 protein: CAWSVPGGRTEAFF

clone size: .
V gene: TRBV6-1
J gene: TRBJ2-2
D gene: .
CDR3 DNA: TGTGCCAGCAGTGAAAGGACAGTCGGGGAGCTGTTTTTT
CDR3 protein: CASSERTVGELFF

clone size: .
V gene: TRBV7-8
J gene: TRBJ2-1
D gene: TRBD2
CDR3 DNA: TGTGCCAGCAGCTTCCGGGACTACTCCCCGACCTACAATGAGCAGTTCTTC
CDR3 protein: CASSFRDYSPTYNEQFF

clone size: .
V gene: TRBV27
J gene: TRBJ2-7
D gene: .
CDR3 DNA: TGTGCCAGCAGTTTAAATCCCCACTTGGCCTACGAGCAGTACTTC
CDR3 protein: CASSLNPHLAYEQYF

clone size: few
V gene: TRBV14
J gene: TRBJ2-1
D gene: TRBD2
CDR3 DNA: TGTGCCAGCAGCCAAATCCCAGCGGGGACCCACAATGAGCAGTTCTTC
CDR3 protein: CASSQIPAGTHNEQFF

clone size: once
V gene: TRBV29-1
J gene: TRBJ1-1
D gene: .
CDR3 DNA: TGCAGCGTCTATGTTAACACTGAAGCTTTCTTT
CDR3 protein: CSVYVNTEAFF

clone size: few
V gene: TRBV29-1
J gene: TRBJ2-1
D gene: TRBD2
CDR3 DNA: TGCAGCGTGGGATTGGACGGGGGGAATGAGCAGTTCTTC
CDR3 protein: CSVGLDGGNEQFF

clone size: .
V gene: TRBV7-3
J gene: TRBJ2-5
D gene: .
CDR3 DNA: TGTGCCAGCAGCTTATACCCGGAGGAGACCCAGTACTTC
CDR3 protein: CASSLYPEETQYF

clone size: .
V gene: TRBV14
J gene: TRBJ2-7
D gene: .
CDR3 DNA: TGTGCCAGCAGCCAAGCTGAACCGACTATCCACTTC
CDR3 protein: CASSQAEPTIHF

clone size: .
V gene: TRBV4-2
J gene: TRBJ2-3
D gene: .
CDR3 DNA: TGTGCCAGCAGCCAAGATGGGCGGGGCACATGGGATACGCAGTATTTT
CDR3 protein: CASSQDGRGTWDTQYF

clone size: .
V gene: TRBV13
J gene: TRBJ1-5
D gene: .
CDR3 DNA: TGTGCCAGCAGCCGGAGTTCCAATCAGCCCCAGCATTTT
CDR3 protein: CASSRSSNQPQHF

clone size: .
V gene: TRBV5-1
J gene: TRBJ2-1
D gene: .
CDR3 DNA: TGCGCCAGCAGCTTACCGACCTCCTACAATGAGCAGTTCTTC
CDR3 protein: CASSLPTSYNEQFF

clone size: .
V gene: TRBV25-1
J gene: TRBJ2-7
D gene: TRBD1
CDR3 DNA: TGTGCCAGCAGTGAGGGGACAGGGGCCTACGAGCAGTACTTC
CDR3 protein: CASSEGTGAYEQYF

clone size: .
V gene: TRBV10-3
J gene: TRBJ2-3
D gene: .
CDR3 DNA: TGTGCCATCAGTGAGTCGAATCGAGCGGGCCGAGCAGATACGCAGTATTTT
CDR3 protein: CAISESNRAGRADTQYF

clone size: .
V gene: TRBV6-5
J gene: TRBJ1-3
D gene: .
CDR3 DNA: TGTGCCAGCAGCTCAGCCGGGTTCTCTGGAAACACCATATATTTT
CDR3 protein: CASSSAGFSGNTIYF

clone size: .
V gene: TRBV5-1
J gene: TRBJ2-2
D gene: .
CDR3 DNA: TGCGCCAGCAGCTTGACAGGGTCCAACACCGGGGAGCTGTTTTTT
CDR3 protein: CASSLTGSNTGELFF

clone size: .
V gene: TRBV5-1
J gene: TRBJ2-2
D gene: TRBD2
CDR3 DNA: TGCGCCAGCAGCTTGGACGGCGGGGGGCAACCGAACACCGGGGAGCTGTTTTTT
CDR3 protein: CASSLDGGGQPNTGELFF